This T cell receptor beta chain was captured in a study of TIL therapy for anti-PD-1-resistant metastatic lung cancer. Time point here: pre-treatment sample, taken before nivolumab and TIL therapy. The immunoSEQ assay was v3. TCRdb's table, derived via immunoSEQ multiplex PCR, lists solely in-frame clones and lacks some. Of 40,000 to 55,000 clones listed, around 80% are singletons. Trimming pared 6 bases from V and 5 bases from J, leaving 13 bases between. The CDR3 has 14 residues. CDR1 and CDR2 (germline): MNHEY, SMNVEV (reference sequence). This TCR came from a woman between 30 and 85 years old with non-small cell lung cancer. This sequence joins TRBV27 and TRBJ1-4; D gene ambiguous. This sample comprised blood, obtained at baseline. The chain's CDR3 is CASRPTALNEKLFF. The CDR3 coding sequence is TGTGCCAGCAGACCCACAGCATTAAATGAAAAACTGTTTTTT.